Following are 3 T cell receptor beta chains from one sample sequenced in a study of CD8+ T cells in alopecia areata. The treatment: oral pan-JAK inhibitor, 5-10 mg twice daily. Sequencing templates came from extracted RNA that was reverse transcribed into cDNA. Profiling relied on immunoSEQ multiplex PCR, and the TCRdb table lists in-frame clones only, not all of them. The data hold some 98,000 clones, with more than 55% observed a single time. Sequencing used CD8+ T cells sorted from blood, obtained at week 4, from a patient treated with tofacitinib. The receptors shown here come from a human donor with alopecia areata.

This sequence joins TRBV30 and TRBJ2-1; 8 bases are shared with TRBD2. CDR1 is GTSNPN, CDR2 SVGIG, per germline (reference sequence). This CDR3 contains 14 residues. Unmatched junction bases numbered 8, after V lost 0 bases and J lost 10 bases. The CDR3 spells CAWSVEAGGREQFF. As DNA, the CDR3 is TGTGCCTGGAGTGTCGAGGCGGGAGGTAGAGAGCAGTTCTTC.

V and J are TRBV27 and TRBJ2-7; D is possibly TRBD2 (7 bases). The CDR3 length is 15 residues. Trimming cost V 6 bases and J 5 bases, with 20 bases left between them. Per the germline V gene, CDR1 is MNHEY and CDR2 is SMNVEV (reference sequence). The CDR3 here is CASRAWMGGLNEQYF. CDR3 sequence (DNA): TGTGCCAGCAGGGCCTGGATGGGGGGGCTCAACGAGCAGTACTTC.

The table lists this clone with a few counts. The CDR3 loop reads CASSLWGLDMNTEAFF. CDR3 DNA sequence: TGCGCCAGCAGCTTGTGGGGGTTGGATATGAACACTGAAGCTTTCTTT. The chain joins TRBV5-1 to TRBJ1-1; a weak D match, TRBD1 (5 bases). Deletions cut 1 base from V and 0 bases from J, with 13 bases between. CDR1 and CDR2 (germline): SGHRS, YFSETQ. The CDR3 loop spans 16 amino acids.